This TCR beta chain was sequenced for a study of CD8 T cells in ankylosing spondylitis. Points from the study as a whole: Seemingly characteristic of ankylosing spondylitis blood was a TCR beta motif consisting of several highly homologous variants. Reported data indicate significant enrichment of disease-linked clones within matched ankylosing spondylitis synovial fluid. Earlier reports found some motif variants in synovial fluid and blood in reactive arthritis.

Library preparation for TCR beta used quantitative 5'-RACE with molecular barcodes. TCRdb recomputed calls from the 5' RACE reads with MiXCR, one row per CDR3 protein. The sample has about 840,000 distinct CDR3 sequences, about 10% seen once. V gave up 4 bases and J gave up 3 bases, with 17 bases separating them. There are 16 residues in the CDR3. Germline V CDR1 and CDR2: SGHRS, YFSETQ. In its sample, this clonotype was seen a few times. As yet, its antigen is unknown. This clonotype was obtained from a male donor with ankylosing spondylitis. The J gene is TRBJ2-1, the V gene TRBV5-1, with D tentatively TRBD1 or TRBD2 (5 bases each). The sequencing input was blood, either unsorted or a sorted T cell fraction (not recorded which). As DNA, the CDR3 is TGCGCCAGCAGCCCTCGGCTCGGGGCAAGCTACAATGAGCAGTTCTTC. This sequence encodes CASSPRLGASYNEQFF. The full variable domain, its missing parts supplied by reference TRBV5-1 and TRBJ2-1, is KAGVTQTPRYLIKTRGQQVTLSCSPISGHRSVSWYQQTPGQGLQFLFEYFSETQRNKGNFPGRFSGRQFSNSRSEMNVSTLELGDSALYLCASSPRLGASYNEQFFGPGTRLTVL.